This TCR beta chain was captured by sequencing in a study of T-cell memory formation after mild COVID-19. Study outcomes and limitations: Pre-infection memory showed some responding clones, and this suggested that cross-reactive memory joined. A second wave of clones peaked on day 37, and their SARS-CoV-2 specificity went unconfirmed.

TCRdb independently ran MiXCR on the 5' RACE reads; one entry per CDR3 protein. The repertoire holds about 140,000 distinct CDR3 sequences, with over 15% as singletons. With respect to this clonotype: What it binds is not known.

V lost 3 bases to trimming and J lost 2 bases; unmatched junction nucleotides: 4. Germline CDR1 and CDR2: SGHKS and YYEKEE (reference sequence). The CDR3 runs 15 residues. This TCR derives from an adult woman who had mild COVID-19 (a few samples of this study predate the infection). Cell type and time point are not known. J is TRBJ2-1 and V is TRBV5-5; 8 bases map to TRBD1. Sequenced: PBMCs or a T cell subset sorted from them (not recorded which). CDR3 sequence reads: CASSYDRGAYNEQFF. CDR3 sequence (DNA): TGTGCCAGCAGCTACGACAGGGGTGCCTACAATGAGCAGTTCTTC.